One T cell receptor (beta chain) is described in this entry. The CDR3 has 16 amino acids. CDR1 is SGHRS and CDR2 is YFSETQ in the germline V gene. The V segment lost 0 bases and the J segment 5 bases; nucleotides outside the gene matches: 7. This sample was included in a study of blood T cell repertoires in COVID-19. Overall study: Donors in the United States, Italy and Spain gave samples during acute or convalescent COVID-19. T cells, B-cell-depleted T cells, or PBMCs provided the cDNA or gDNA that served as material.

Methods used by the authors: Researchers report that nucleated cell counts were estimated from reference gene primer amplification. Here immunoSEQ multiplex PCR was the method, and the copy in TCRdb shows in-frame clones only, minus some. V, J and clone size are taken as reported in that table, and D and trimming were inferred from the DNA itself. The sample includes about 170,000 clones, roughly 90% of them seen just once. This sequence originates from a man between 60 and 75 years old with acute or convalescent COVID-19. The rearrangement uses TRBV5-1 and TRBJ2-1, with 8 bases identical to TRBD1. The material sequenced was peripheral blood. CDR3 nucleotide sequence: TGCGCCAGCAGCTTGGACGCAGGGGGCGTAAACAATGAGCAGTTCTTC. This gives the protein CASSLDAGGVNNEQFF.